This record concerns one T cell receptor beta chain sequence. The data belong to a study of T cell responses to AZD1222 COVID-19 vaccine. This table comes from immunoSEQ multiplex PCR, and its TCRdb copy is limited to in-frame clones, with some not included. The sample gives about 120,000 clones, 80% to 90% of which show up once; approximately 3.1% is in the top ten. CDR1 and CDR2 from the germline V gene are SEHNR and FQNEAQ (reference sequence). V gave up 2 bases and J gave up 1 base, with 9 bases separating them. This CDR3 has 15 residues. Specimen: peripheral blood, collected on day 0 of AZD1222 vaccination. The origin of this receptor is an adult in good health. The chain links TRBV7-9 to TRBJ2-1, with D possibly matching TRBD1 (7 bases). Here the CDR3 reads CASSLPGGSYNEQFF. The CDR3, as DNA: TGTGCCAGCAGCTTACCAGGGGGGTCCTACAATGAGCAGTTCTTC.